These 21 T cell receptor beta chains share one sample of origin, sequenced in a study of read filtering for tumor transcriptome and immune sequencing. This library used about 400 ng RNA and molecular barcoded adaptors spanning alpha/delta and beta/gamma chains. TCRdb used MiXCR to reprocess the reads, holding one entry per CDR3 protein. The data contain under 150,000 distinct CDR3 sequences, around 13% of them singletons. Sample: a population of CD138-negative cells sorted from bone marrow. These receptors all come from a donor aged 40 or over with multiple myeloma.

This clonotype was counted at least ten times. One end of the junction fails to match germline, which may point to a read error. The V and J genes are TRBV11-3 and TRBJ1-1; 10 nucleotides align to TRBD1. Germline loops: CDR1 SGHNT, CDR2 YENEEA. The CDR3 is 16 amino acids. Here the CDR3 reads CASSVETGGLFTEAFF. The CDR3 DNA is TGTGCCAGCAGCGTAGAGACAGGGGGCCTATTCACTGAAGCTTTCTTT.

There are a few counts of this clonotype. This sequence may be a read error, since a much larger clone differs from it by one base. The J gene is TRBJ1-1, the V gene TRBV4-3, with D unresolved. Per germline, CDR1 LGHNA and CDR2 YSLEER. Trimming shortened V by 2 bases and J by 0 bases, and 10 bases separated the two germline ends. This CDR3 region has 15 residues. CDR3 in amino acids: CASSQRVRLNTEAFF. The CDR3 DNA follows: TGCGCCAGCAGCCAACGGGTGAGATTGAACACTGAAGCTTTCTTT.

In DNA form, the CDR3 reads TGTGCCAGCAGCCCGGGACGTTCCCCCGAGCAGTACTTC. This sequence encodes CASSPGRSPEQYF. The V and J genes are TRBV12-3 or TRBV12-4 and TRBJ2-7; D possibly matches TRBD1 or TRBD2 (5 bases each). The CDR3 spans 13 residues. The V end was cut by 6 bases, the J end by 6 bases, with 15 bases between.

In regard to this clonotype: A read error may explain this, as a much larger clone is one base away. CDR3 residues: CASSSGTSNTGEPFF. CDR3 nucleotides: TGCGCCAGCAGTTCCGGGACTTCGAACACCGGGGAGCCGTTTTTT. The rearrangement joins TRBV10-1 to TRBJ2-2; D might be TRBD2 (6 bases). Germline V lookup: CDR1 WNHNN, CDR2 SYGVQD (reference sequence). The length of the CDR3 is 15 residues.

This clonotype showed up just a few times. Compared with germline, one end of the junction differs, possibly owing to a read error. The DNA for the CDR3 is TGTAGCGTTGAATCGGGGTCCCGCTACAATGAGCAGTTCTTC. The encoded protein is CSVESGSRYNEQFF. The V and J genes are TRBV29-1 and TRBJ2-1, with D possibly TRBD2 on 5 matching bases. Germline assignment: CDR1 SQVTM and CDR2 ANQGSEA. This CDR3 is 14 amino acids long.

This rearrangement joins TRBV10-3 to TRBJ2-1; 9 nucleotides match TRBD1. V dropped 3 bases and J dropped 2; count of bases not matched to a gene: 2. Looked up from germline, CDR1 is ENHRY and CDR2 is SYGVKD. The CDR3 has 15 residues. The CDR3 DNA reads TGTGCCATCAGTGATGGGGACAGGGCCTACAATGAGCAGTTCTTC. The encoded protein is CAISDGDRAYNEQFF.

In regard to this clonotype: This may come from a read error, since a much larger clone is one base off. This sequence joins TRBV12-3 or TRBV12-4 and TRBJ2-5; 8 bases map to TRBD2. CDR3 length equals 14 residues. The CDR3 loop is CASSSSGLQETPYF. CDR3 DNA sequence: TGTGCCAGCAGTTCTAGCGGGCTCCAAGAGACCCCGTACTTC.

With regard to this clonotype: The CDR3 does not close with the conserved phenylalanine or tryptophan, likely indicating a read error. The DNA of the CDR3 is TGTGCCAGCAGCTTAGGGACCTGCTCCTACAATGAGCAGTTCTCC. This encodes CASSLGTCSYNEQFS. The chain recombines TRBV11-3 with TRBJ2-1; D gene ambiguous. The CDR3 consists of 15 residues. The germline V gene has CDR1 SGHNT and CDR2 YENEEA. V was trimmed by 1 base and J by 0 bases, leaving 7 bases between them.

This clonotype came up many times. V and J are TRBV19 and TRBJ2-5; a weak D match, TRBD2 (5 bases). The CDR3 contains 17 residues. Per the germline V gene, CDR1 is LNHDA and CDR2 is SQIVND (reference sequence). V dropped 1 base and J dropped 1 base, with 16 bases sitting between them. This CDR3 is CASSIGNLVGAQETQYF. CDR3 bases: TGTGCCAGTAGTATAGGGAACCTAGTGGGAGCCCAAGAGACCCAGTACTTC.

This clonotype was seen many times. The V call is TRBV28, the J call TRBJ2-2, with TRBD2 identical over 12 bases. With V trimmed by 3 bases and J by 5 bases, 10 bases remained unmatched. This CDR3 is built from 18 residues. The germline gives CDR1 MDHEN, CDR2 SYDVKM. This CDR3 is CASSLWAASGRVTGELFF. The DNA for the CDR3 is TGTGCCAGCAGTTTGTGGGCGGCTAGCGGGAGGGTAACCGGGGAGCTGTTTTTT.

This clonotype was observed at least ten times. The V gene is TRBV27, the J gene TRBJ2-3; 10 bases match TRBD2. The CDR3 is made up of 19 amino acids. Germline CDR1 MNHEY, CDR2 SMNVEV (reference sequence). V shed 3 bases, J shed 2 bases, and the junction held 14 bases outside the gene matches. CDR3 loop: CASSLFKSGAGGPTDTQYF. CDR3 coding DNA: TGTGCCAGCAGTTTGTTTAAAAGCGGAGCGGGAGGGCCCACAGATACGCAGTATTTT.

This clonotype appeared many times. This sequence joins TRBV20-1 and TRBJ2-3; no clear D gene. The germline gives CDR1 DFQATT, CDR2 SNEGSKA (reference sequence). There are 15 residues in the CDR3. V gave up 0 bases and J gave up 0 bases, with 10 bases separating them. In DNA, the CDR3 is TGCAGTGCTAGAGACCCCCACGAAAGCACAGATACGCAGTATTTT. Amino acid sequence: CSARDPHESTDTQYF.

Many counts were recorded for this clonotype. The J gene is TRBJ1-2, the V gene TRBV12-3 or TRBV12-4, with 9 bases lining up with TRBD1. CDR3 length: 16 residues. V trimming: 5 bases; J trimming: 2 bases; junction bases outside the gene matches: 9. The CDR3 DNA follows: TGTGCCAGCAGTGGGCATACGGGACAGGGCAACTATGGCTACACCTTC. Translating gives CASSGHTGQGNYGYTF.

Many counts were recorded for this clonotype. The rearrangement links TRBV28 to TRBJ2-4, with 7 bases matching TRBD1. This CDR3 region has 18 residues. V lost 6 bases and J lost 0; bases outside the gene matches: 14. Germline CDR1 is MDHEN and CDR2 is SYDVKM. Written as DNA, the CDR3 is TGTGCCAGCAGGGCCCGGGCAGGGGGTATCCTAGCCAAAAACATTCAGTACTTC. It codes for CASRARAGGILAKNIQYF. Using reference TRBV28 and TRBJ2-4 for the parts outside the CDR3, the full variable domain is DVKVTQSSRYLVKRTGEKVFLECVQDMDHENMFWYRQDPGLGLRLIYFSYDVKMKEKGDIPEGYSVSREKKERFSLILESASTNQTSMYLCASRARAGGILAKNIQYFGAGTRLSVL.

In its sample, this clonotype was seen once. Since a much larger clone is just one base distant, this may be a read error. This rearrangement joins TRBV4-1 to TRBJ2-7; D perhaps matches TRBD2 (5 bases). This CDR3 is 15 amino acids long. Germline V lookup: CDR1 MGHRA, CDR2 YSYEKL. CDR3 region: CASSQEKLTIYELYF. CDR3 nucleotides: TGCGCCAGCAGCCAAGAAAAGCTGACTATCTACGAGCTGTACTTC.

This clonotype was seen ten or more times. The CDR3 DNA is TGCGCCAGCGCTCTGGAGAGGGGTTTGCGTACTGAAGCTTTCTTT. This codes for CASALERGLRTEAFF. V usage is TRBV5-1 and J usage is TRBJ1-1, with D possibly TRBD1 on 5 matching bases. Trimming cost V 7 bases and J 5 bases, with 21 bases left between them. Germline-derived CDR1 and CDR2 are SGHRS and YFSETQ. This CDR3 contains 15 residues. The full variable domain, rest sourced from reference TRBV5-1 and TRBJ1-1, is KAGVTQTPRYLIKTRGQQVTLSCSPISGHRSVSWYQQTPGQGLQFLFEYFSETQRNKGNFPGRFSGRQFSNSRSEMNVSTLELGDSALYLCASALERGLRTEAFFGQGTRLTVV.

The table lists this clonotype with a few counts. A much more abundant neighbour one base away suggests this may be a read error. This likely comes from a read error, as the CDR3 has no conserved phenylalanine or tryptophan at its end. The chain employs TRBV6-2 or TRBV6-3 and TRBJ2-1; TRBD1 matches 7 bases. The germline V gene has CDR1 MNHEY and CDR2 SVGEGT. CDR3 length equals 11 residues. J was trimmed by 11 bases and V by 5 bases; bases with no gene match: 3. The CDR3 sequence is CASSGRGKQFS. CDR3 coding DNA: TGTGCCAGCAGTGGCAGGGGGAAGCAGTTCTCC.

This clonotype was recorded many times. The V and J genes are TRBV29-1 and TRBJ1-2, with D hard to call. Per the germline V gene, CDR1 is SQVTM and CDR2 is ANQGSEA. Trimming shortened V by 7 bases and J by 3 bases, and 9 bases separated the two germline ends. This CDR3 region has 11 residues. The CDR3 sequence is CSADGYYGYTF. Written as DNA, the CDR3 is TGCAGCGCTGACGGTTACTATGGCTACACCTTC.

This clonotype has a count of ten or more. The rearrangement joins TRBV2 to TRBJ1-5; D is undetermined. CDR1 is SNHLY and CDR2 is FYNNEI in the germline V gene. This CDR3 spans 14 amino acids. Deletions cut 2 bases from V and 7 bases from J, with 12 bases between. The CDR3 region has the DNA TGTGCCAGCAGTGAACTCCTTGGAGGCCAGCCCCAGCATTTT. This gives the protein CASSELLGGQPQHF.

In its sample, this clonotype was seen many times. The chain uses TRBV4-3 and TRBJ2-1; TRBD1 is a possible D gene (5 bases). V was trimmed by 0 bases and J by 8 bases, leaving 14 bases between them. Per the germline V gene, CDR1 is LGHNA and CDR2 is YSLEER. This CDR3 has 15 amino acids. The CDR3 region has the DNA TGCGCCAGCAGCCAAGATGGCCGGACATGGGATGAGCAGTTCTTC. Its translation is CASSQDGRTWDEQFF.

This clonotype was recorded at least ten times. The chain joins TRBV6-4 to TRBJ2-1; 12 nucleotides agree with TRBD1. Per the germline V gene, CDR1 is MRHNA and CDR2 is SNTAGT. V was clipped by 6 bases and J by 7 bases; unmatched bases: 7. CDR3 size: 15 residues. CDR3: CASSPGQGALNEQFF. CDR3 nucleotide sequence: TGTGCCAGCAGCCCGGGACAGGGGGCGTTAAATGAGCAGTTCTTC.